The source of this T cell receptor beta chain is a study of blood T cell repertoires in COVID-19. Study summary: Acute-phase and convalescent COVID-19 samples originated in the United States, Italy and Spain.

Trimming pared 5 bases from V and 4 bases from J, leaving 10 bases between. CDR1 SGHVS and CDR2 FQNEAQ come from the germline V gene. The CDR3 loop spans 13 amino acids. Original processing methods: Nucleated cell counts were estimated from reference gene primer amplification. Profiling relied on immunoSEQ multiplex PCR, and the TCRdb table lists in-frame clones only, not all of them. Clone size and V and J calls were adopted from that table, with D and trimming inferred from the DNA. The sample holds around 160,000 clones; roughly 80% are singletons and the top ten take nearly 3.5%. The chain is built from TRBV7-8 and TRBJ2-3; possibly TRBD1 for D (6 bases). The material sequenced was PBMCs or T cells enriched from blood (not recorded which). The clonotype originates from a woman in her sixties or seventies who had recovered from COVID-19. The CDR3 region is CASSTRTADTQYF. The CDR3 coding sequence is TGTGCCAGCAGCACGAGGACAGCAGATACGCAGTATTTT.